This TCR beta chain appears in the sequencing data of a study of cytomegalovirus exposure and HLA in healthy donors. Study observations and caveats: For most subjects, TCR beta sequences were reported to predict HLA-A and HLA-B alleles with accuracy.

The PCR was carried out with 60 Vbeta primers and 13 Jbeta primers. Sequencing was performed with immunoSEQ multiplex PCR; in TCRdb, only in-frame clones are kept and a portion is missing. Of approximately 100,000 clones in the sample, about 77% were seen once. Note on this clone: Its target is unknown.

This CDR3 has 15 amino acids. From germline, CDR1 is SGHRS and CDR2 YFSETQ. V was pared by 2 bases and J by 0 bases, with 8 bases between. The TCR originated in a woman in her late teens or twenties in good health and CMV-seropositive. The sample was PBMCs. The rearrangement links TRBV5-1 to TRBJ2-2, with no clear D. The CDR3 DNA sequence: TGCGCCAGCAGCTTATCTCTATCGAACACCGGGGAGCTGTTTTTT. The encoded protein is CASSLSLSNTGELFF.